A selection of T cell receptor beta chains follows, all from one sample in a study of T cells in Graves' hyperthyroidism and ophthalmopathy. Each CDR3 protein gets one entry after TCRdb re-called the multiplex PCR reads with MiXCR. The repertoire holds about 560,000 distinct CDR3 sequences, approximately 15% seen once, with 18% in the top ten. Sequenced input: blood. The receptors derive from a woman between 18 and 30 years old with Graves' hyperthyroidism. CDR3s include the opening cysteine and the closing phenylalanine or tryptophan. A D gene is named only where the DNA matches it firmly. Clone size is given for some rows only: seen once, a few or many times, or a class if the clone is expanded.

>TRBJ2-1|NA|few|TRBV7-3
TGTGCCAGCAGCTTTTCCTCGACGGGGGTGGAGCAGTTCTTC
CASSFSSTGVEQFF
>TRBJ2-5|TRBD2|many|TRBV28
TGTGCCAGCAGTAACCCGGGACTAGCGCGTAATCCGGCCCAGTACTTC
CASSNPGLARNPAQYF
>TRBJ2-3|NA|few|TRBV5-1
TGCGCCAGCAGGGGGACCGGGACAAGAGATACGCAGTATTTT
CASRGTGTRDTQYF
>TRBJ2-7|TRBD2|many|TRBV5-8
TGTGCCAGCAGCTTCGACGAGGTACGGGGGGACTACGAGCAGTACTTC
CASSFDEVRGDYEQYF
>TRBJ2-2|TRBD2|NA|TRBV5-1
TGCGCCAGCAGCTTTCCTAAGCTAGCGGGAGACACCGGGGAGCTGTTTTTT
CASSFPKLAGDTGELFF
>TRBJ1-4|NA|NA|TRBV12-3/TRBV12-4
TGTGCCAGCAGGATGGGCCAGCTAACTAATGAAAAACTGCTTTTT
CASRMGQLTNEKLLF
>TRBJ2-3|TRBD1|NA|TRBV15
TGTGCCACCAGCAGACCAAGACAGGGCGCAGATACGCAGTATTTT
CATSRPRQGADTQYF
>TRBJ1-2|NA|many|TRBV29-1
TGCAGCGCTGACCCCGGGACGGCTGGTCATGGCTACACCTTC
CSADPGTAGHGYTF
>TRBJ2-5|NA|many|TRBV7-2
TGTGCCAGCAGCCTAGCGTCCCAAGAGACCCAGTACTTC
CASSLASQETQYF
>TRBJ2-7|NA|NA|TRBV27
TGTGCCAGCAGTTTATCCGGGGAGTCACTGTACGAGCAGTACTTC
CASSLSGESLYEQYF
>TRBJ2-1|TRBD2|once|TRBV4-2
TGTGCCAGCAGCCAAGAAGGCGCTAGCGGGAGGGTAAAGCAGTTCTTC
CASSQEGASGRVKQFF
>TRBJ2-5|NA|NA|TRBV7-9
TGTGCCAGCAGCCAGACCCAGGGCAGCGGAAGAGATAGGGGGTACTTC
CASSQTQGSGRDRGYF
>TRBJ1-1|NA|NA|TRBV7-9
TGTGCCAGCAGTCGAATCTCCACTGAAGCTTTCTTT
CASSRISTEAFF
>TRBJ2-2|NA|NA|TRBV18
TGTGCCAGCTCACCAGGGCGGAGGAGGACCGGGGAGCTGTTTTTT
CASSPGRRRTGELFF
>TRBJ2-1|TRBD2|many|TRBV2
TGTGCCAGCAGTACACTAGCGCAGGAGCAGTTCTTC
CASSTLAQEQFF
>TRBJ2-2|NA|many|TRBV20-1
TGCAGTGCTAGAGATGGCAACCGTAACACCGGGGAGCTGTTTTTT
CSARDGNRNTGELFF
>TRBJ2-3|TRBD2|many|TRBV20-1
TGCAGTACCCCCGGGACTAGCGGGAGAGCTAGCACAGATACGCAGTATTTT
CSTPGTSGRASTDTQYF
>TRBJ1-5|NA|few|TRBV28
TGTGCCAGCAGTTTCCCCACCGGGCTGGGGGCAAGCAATCAGCCCCAGCATTTT
CASSFPTGLGASNQPQHF
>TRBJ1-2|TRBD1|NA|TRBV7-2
TGTGCCAGCAGCTTGGGGGGTGGGACAGTCTATGGCTACACCTTC
CASSLGGGTVYGYTF
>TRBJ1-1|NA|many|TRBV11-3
TGTGCCAGCAGCTTAGTTGGCACAACGAACACTGAAGCTTTCTTT
CASSLVGTTNTEAFF
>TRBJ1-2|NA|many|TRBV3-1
TGTGCCAGCAGCCAAGGAATGCTAGCTCTTGGCTACACCTTC
CASSQGMLALGYTF
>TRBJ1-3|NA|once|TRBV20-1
TGCAGTGCTAGGGTAGGGACGGTAGTCTCTGGAAACACCATATATTTT
CSARVGTVVSGNTIYF
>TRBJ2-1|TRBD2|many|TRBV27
TGTGCCAGCAGTATCCGACTAGCGCTCCACATGGCCGGCTACAATGAGCAGTTCTTC
CASSIRLALHMAGYNEQFF
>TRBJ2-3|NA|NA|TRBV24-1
TGTGCCACCAGTGGGGTGATTGGAGCTCGAGGAGATACGCAGTATTTT
CATSGVIGARGDTQYF
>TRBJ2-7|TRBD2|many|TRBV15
TGTGCCACCAGCCCAGGGACGGGAGGCTCCTACGAGCAGTACTTC
CATSPGTGGSYEQYF
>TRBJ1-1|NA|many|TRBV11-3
TGTGCCAGCAGCTTAGCCCCGATGACTGAAGCTTTCTTT
CASSLAPMTEAFF
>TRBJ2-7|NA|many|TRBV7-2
TGTGCCAGCAGCACGGGACCCGATTCCTACGAGCAGTACTTC
CASSTGPDSYEQYF
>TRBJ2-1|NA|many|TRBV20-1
TGCAGTGCTAGGGCAGGTTCAGGGTACAATGAGCAGTTCTTC
CSARAGSGYNEQFF
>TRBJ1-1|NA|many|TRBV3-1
TGTGCCAGCAGCCAAGTCGGGGAGAAGAACACTGAAGCTTTCTTT
CASSQVGEKNTEAFF
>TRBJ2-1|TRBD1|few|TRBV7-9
TGTGCCAGCAGAACACAGGGGGCTGATGAGCAGTTCTTC
CASRTQGADEQFF
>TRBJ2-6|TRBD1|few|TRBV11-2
TGTGCCAGCAGCACCCGGGACAGAGGCTCTGGGGCCAACGTCCTGACTTTC
CASSTRDRGSGANVLTF
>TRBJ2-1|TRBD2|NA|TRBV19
TGTGCCAGTAGTCGCTCCGGGACTAGCGGGGACAATGAGCAGTTCTTC
CASSRSGTSGDNEQFF
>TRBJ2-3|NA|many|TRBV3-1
TGTGCCAGCAGCCCACGGGGAGCGGCGGGTCCCACAGATACGCAGTATTTT
CASSPRGAAGPTDTQYF
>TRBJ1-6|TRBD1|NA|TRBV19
TGTGCCAGTAGACGCGGACAGGCGGACCCATATTCCTATAATTCACCCCTCCACTTT
CASRRGQADPYSYNSPLHF
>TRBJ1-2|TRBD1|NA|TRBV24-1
TGTGCCACCAGTTCCCGGACAGGGGACCGGGAAGGCTACACCTTC
CATSSRTGDREGYTF
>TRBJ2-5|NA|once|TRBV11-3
TGTGCCAGCAGCGCCTGGGGGCCTAAAGAGACCCAGTACTTC
CASSAWGPKETQYF
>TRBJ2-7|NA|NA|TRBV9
TGTGCCAGCAGCCCCCAGGGGGGTGGGGAGCAGTACTTC
CASSPQGGGEQYF
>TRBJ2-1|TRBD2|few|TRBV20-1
TGCAGTGCTCGGACTAGCGGGAGGGCCACGAGCAATGAGCAGTTCTTC
CSARTSGRATSNEQFF
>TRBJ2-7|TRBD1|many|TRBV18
TGTGCCAGCTCACCAAGACAGGGGGCGACGTACGAGCAGTACTTC
CASSPRQGATYEQYF
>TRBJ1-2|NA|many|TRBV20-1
TGCAGTGCTAGAGTTCGGTCCGGCTACACCTTC
CSARVRSGYTF